These 24 T cell receptor beta chains share one sample of origin, sequenced in a study of blood T cell repertoires in COVID-19. Sequencing was performed with immunoSEQ multiplex PCR; in TCRdb, only in-frame clones are kept and a portion is missing. The table includes tens of thousands of clones, around 86% detected once. Sequenced sample: peripheral blood. Source of these receptors: a man aged 45 to 65 with active or convalescent COVID-19.

The chain carries TRBV18 and TRBJ2-3; the match to TRBD1 covers 8 bases. Per the germline V gene, CDR1 is KGHSH and CDR2 is LQKENI. The CDR3 totals 13 residues. V gave up 0 bases and J gave up 8 bases; unmatched junction bases: 1. CDR3 DNA: TGTGCCAGCTCACCACCGACAGGGGTTACGCAGTATTTT. This translates into CASSPPTGVTQYF.

V and J are TRBV5-8 and TRBJ2-7; D not certain. The V end was cut by 0 bases, the J end by 2 bases, with 6 bases between. CDR1 SGHTS and CDR2 YDEGEE come from the germline V gene. CDR3 length: 13 residues. The CDR3 reads CASSLVSAYEQYF. The CDR3 nucleotides are TGTGCCAGCAGCTTGGTCAGCGCCTACGAGCAGTACTTC. The whole variable domain, filled in from reference TRBV5-8 and TRBJ2-7, reads EAGVTQSPTHLIKTRGQQATLRCSPISGHTSVYWYQQALGLGLQFLLWYDEGEERNRGNFPPRFSGRQFPNYSSELNVNALELEDSALYLCASSLVSAYEQYFGPGTRLTVT.

The chain has TRBV7-9 and TRBJ2-3, with 7 bases lining up with TRBD2. This CDR3 has 14 residues. V was pared by 7 bases and J by 2 bases, with 6 bases of the junction left unmatched. CDR1 is SEHNR and CDR2 is FQNEAQ in the germline V gene (reference sequence). The CDR3 sequence: CASKRRGNTDTQYF. In DNA, the CDR3 is TGTGCCAGCAAACGGCGGGGGAACACAGATACGCAGTATTTT.

The CDR3 DNA reads TGTGCCAGCACCGTCTCTAGCGGGACTAACAATGAGCAGTTCTTC. As protein: CASTVSSGTNNEQFF. The chain combines TRBV2 with TRBJ2-1, with 9 bases aligning to TRBD2. The CDR3 totals 15 residues. The V gene end was trimmed by 7 bases and the J gene end by 5 bases; junction bases not matched to a gene: 9. The germline gives CDR1 SNHLY, CDR2 FYNNEI.

The rearrangement joins TRBV20-1 to TRBJ2-3; TRBD1 matches 9 bases. CDR3 length: 14 amino acids. The trim removed 3 bases at V and 4 bases at J, leaving 5 bases unmatched. CDR1 and CDR2 (germline): DFQATT, SNEGSKA (reference sequence). CDR3 region: CSASRQGVSDTQYF. CDR3 sequence (DNA): TGCAGTGCTAGTCGACAGGGGGTCTCAGATACGCAGTATTTT.

The rearrangement uses TRBV4-3 and TRBJ2-7; 9 bases match TRBD1. The length of the CDR3 is 15 residues. The junction had 5 bases not matched to a gene; V was cut back by 1 base and J by 4 bases. Germline V gene data show CDR1 as LGHNA and CDR2 as YSLEER. CDR3 sequence reads: CASSQVGTGTYEQYF. The CDR3 bases are TGCGCCAGCAGCCAAGTGGGGACAGGGACGTACGAGCAGTACTTC.

This clone is termed hyperexpanded (1% or more). The rearrangement links TRBV15 to TRBJ2-2; a weak D match, TRBD2 (6 bases). CDR3 length: 16 residues. Per the germline V gene, CDR1 is LNHNV and CDR2 is YYDKDF (reference sequence). V lost 1 base to trimming and J lost 5 bases, with 14 bases between them. The CDR3 sequence: CATSRVEGRKTGELFF. DNA of the CDR3: TGTGCCACCAGCAGAGTGGAGGGCCGAAAAACCGGGGAGCTGTTTTTT.

This chain links TRBV11-3 with TRBJ2-3, with D possibly TRBD1 on 6 matching bases. The CDR3 spans 16 residues. Germline loops: CDR1 SGHNT, CDR2 YENEEA. The V end was cut by 5 bases, the J end by 4 bases, with 19 bases between. The CDR3 protein is CASSKQGDLISDTQYF. The CDR3 coding sequence is TGTGCCAGCAGCAAACAGGGAGACCTTATCTCAGATACGCAGTATTTT.

V usage is TRBV3-1 (or the pseudogene TRBV3-2) and J usage is TRBJ2-3, with 9 nucleotides matching TRBD2. This CDR3 comprises 18 residues. Germline loops: CDR1 LGHDT, CDR2 YNNKEL (reference sequence). The V gene end was trimmed by 0 bases and the J gene end by 4 bases; junction bases not matched to a gene: 11. CDR3 DNA sequence: TGTGCCAGCAGCCAAGATCTGGGCGGGGGGGCCGAGGCAGATACGCAGTATTTT. Its translation: CASSQDLGGGAEADTQYF.

The rearrangement links TRBV3-1 (or the pseudogene TRBV3-2) to TRBJ1-5; D not resolved. Per germline, CDR1 LGHDT and CDR2 YNNKEL (reference sequence). Trimming cost V 1 base and J 4 bases, with 14 bases left between them. CDR3 length: 16 residues. DNA for the CDR3: TGTGCCAGCAGCCAAGCCGCTGCATCGGGGAATCAGCCCCAGCATTTT. It encodes CASSQAAASGNQPQHF.

This chain joins TRBV6-5 and TRBJ1-2, with 8 bases aligning to TRBD1. The CDR3 loop spans 14 amino acids. Germline loops: CDR1 MNHEY, CDR2 SVGAGI. V lost 5 bases and J lost 2; bases outside the gene matches: 4. The CDR3 DNA reads TGTGCCAGCAGTATCCAGGGGGCAAACTATGGCTACACCTTC. This sequence encodes CASSIQGANYGYTF.

V is TRBV6-2 or TRBV6-3 and J is TRBJ2-7; the D is unclear. From germline, CDR1 is MNHEY and CDR2 SVGEGT. Trimming took off 2 bases at V and 2 bases at J, with 10 bases between the two ends. CDR3 length: 14 residues. CDR3 nucleotides: TGTGCCAGCAGTTACAATACGGGTGCCTACGAGCAGTACTTC. It specifies CASSYNTGAYEQYF.

V usage is TRBV6-2 or TRBV6-3 and J usage is TRBJ2-7; TRBD1 matches at 7 bases. V was pared by 2 bases and J by 1 base, with 8 bases of the junction left unmatched. CDR3 length equals 16 residues. Per the germline V gene, CDR1 is MNHEY and CDR2 is SVGEGT. The CDR3 bases are TGTGCCAGCAGTTACCGCACAGGGGATATATCCTACGAGCAGTACTTC. As protein: CASSYRTGDISYEQYF.

The gene calls are TRBV15 and TRBJ2-6; D is possibly TRBD1 (6 bases). The CDR3 spans 18 residues. Trimming stripped 0 bases from V and 2 bases from J, with 14 bases between. Germline CDR1 is LNHNV and CDR2 is YYDKDF (reference sequence). In DNA, the CDR3 is TGTGCCACCAGCAGAGACCTCCATACAGGGCCTGGGGCCAACGTCCTGACTTTC. This gives the protein CATSRDLHTGPGANVLTF.

The J gene is TRBJ2-1, the V gene TRBV10-1; 8 bases match TRBD2. V was pared by 0 bases and J by 6 bases, with 4 bases of the junction left unmatched. This CDR3 has 15 amino acids. Germline values: CDR1 WNHNN, CDR2 SYGVQD (reference sequence). CDR3 sequence reads: CASSESSGSFNEQFF. The CDR3 coding sequence is TGCGCCAGCAGTGAGTCGAGCGGGAGTTTCAATGAGCAGTTCTTC.

The J gene is TRBJ1-2, the V gene TRBV3-1 (or the pseudogene TRBV3-2); 7 bases match TRBD1. Trimming removed 3 bases from V and 3 bases from J; junction bases left unmatched: 10. The CDR3 is 16 amino acids. Germline lookup yields CDR1 LGHDT and CDR2 YNNKEL (reference sequence). The CDR3 spells CASSHWTGGVDYGYTF. Here the CDR3 DNA reads TGTGCCAGCAGCCATTGGACAGGAGGGGTCGACTATGGCTACACCTTC.

J is TRBJ1-2 and V is TRBV10-3; maybe TRBD1 (5 bases). The CDR3 loop spans 14 amino acids. Germline V gives CDR1 ENHRY, CDR2 SYGVKD. With 4 bases removed from V and 3 bases from J, the gap between germline ends came to 12 bases. The CDR3 nucleotides are TGTGCCATCAGTGGGACTACGGGGGACTATGGCTACACCTTC. This translates into CAISGTTGDYGYTF.

V usage is TRBV29-1 and J usage is TRBJ2-5, with a tentative D call TRBD1 (6 bases). The germline V gene encodes CDR1 SQVTM and CDR2 ANQGSEA. Trimming took 6 bases from V and 1 from J, leaving 12 bases between them. The CDR3 totals 13 residues. The CDR3 region has the DNA TGCAGCGTCGACCAGGGGACCCAAGAGACCCAGTACTTC. Translation gives CSVDQGTQETQYF.

The V and J genes are TRBV7-2 and TRBJ1-1; tentative D call: TRBD1 (5 bases). CDR3 length: 15 residues. Trimming removed 2 bases from V and 4 bases from J, with 14 bases in between. Germline CDR1 SGHTA, CDR2 FQGNSA. The CDR3 DNA sequence: TGTGCCAGCAGCTTAAGCTCGAGCAGGGCCACTGAAGCTTTCTTT. This encodes CASSLSSSRATEAFF.

In DNA, the CDR3 is TGTGCCATCAGTGAGTCGGGACTAGCCAACAATGAGCAGTTCTTC. This sequence encodes CAISESGLANNEQFF. The V call is TRBV10-3, the J call TRBJ2-1, with 9 bases lining up with TRBD2. The junction had 2 bases not matched to a gene; V was cut back by 0 bases and J by 5 bases. The CDR3 runs 15 residues. Germline CDR1 reads ENHRY; CDR2 reads SYGVKD.

The rearrangement links TRBV1 to TRBJ2-3; whether TRBD2, the table's D call, matches the DNA was not checked. TRBV1 is an annotated pseudogene. The CDR3 length is 19 residues. CDR3 bases: TGCACCAGCAGCCAATCGTCGAACGAGCGGGAGGGGGGCACAGATACGCAGTATTTT. Translation: CTSSQSSNEREGGTDTQYF.

The chain couples TRBV6-8 to TRBJ2-2, with 15 bases that match TRBD2. The CDR3 loop spans 18 amino acids. Trimming at V came to 2 bases and at J to 1 base, leaving 2 bases not matched to a gene. In germline, CDR1 is MNHGY, CDR2 SAAAGT. The CDR3 protein is CASSYQGLAGGNTGELFF. The CDR3 DNA is TGTGCCAGCAGTTACCAGGGACTAGCGGGGGGGAACACCGGGGAGCTGTTTTTT.

The table lists this clone with a count of one. This chain joins TRBV19 and TRBJ1-1, with 7 bases matching TRBD1. Trimming at V came to 6 bases and at J to 5 bases, leaving 9 bases not matched to a gene. This CDR3 is 14 amino acids long. Germline lookup yields CDR1 LNHDA and CDR2 SQIVND (reference sequence). The CDR3 coding sequence is TGTGCCAGTAGGCGGGACAGCGGGCGGACTGAAGCTTTCTTT. Protein product: CASRRDSGRTEAFF.

The rearrangement links TRBV3-1 (or the pseudogene TRBV3-2) to TRBJ1-3, with D unresolved. The V end lost 1 base, the J end lost 0 bases, and 16 bases lay between the germline ends. Germline values: CDR1 LGHDT, CDR2 YNNKEL (reference sequence). This CDR3 spans 18 amino acids. The DNA of the CDR3 is TGTGCCAGCAGCCAAGTGGGAGCACAGTCGCGCTCTGGAAACACCATATATTTT. It codes for CASSQVGAQSRSGNTIYF.